The T cell receptor (beta chain) described here comes from a study of T-cell memory formation after mild COVID-19. Findings of the study overall: The second-wave clones peaking on day 37 were not confirmed as SARS-CoV-2-specific.

One entry per CDR3 protein, called by TCRdb with MiXCR from the 5' RACE reads. The sample records 280,000 or so distinct CDR3 sequences, approximately 8% being singletons. This clonotype occurred a few times. Antigen specificity is unknown. CDR3 length: 15 amino acids. Trimming pared 2 bases from V and 0 bases from J, leaving 8 bases between. CDR1 is SEHNR, CDR2 FQNEAQ, per germline (reference sequence). The sequence was obtained from a young man who had mild COVID-19 (a few samples of this study predate the infection). Cell type and time point are not known. The sequenced sample consisted of PBMCs or a T cell subset sorted from them (not recorded which). This chain links TRBV7-9 with TRBJ2-1; D is uncertain. This CDR3 is CASSLTRHSYNEQFF. In DNA form, the CDR3 reads TGTGCCAGCAGCTTAACCAGACACTCCTACAATGAGCAGTTCTTC.